The present entry profiles one T cell receptor (beta chain) with its context. Germline CDR1 and CDR2: SGHTA and FQGNSA. CDR3 length: 14 amino acids. V trimming: 5 bases; J trimming: 5 bases; junction bases outside the gene matches: 7. This entry belongs to a study of blood T cell repertoires in COVID-19. About the study: PBMCs, B-cell-depleted T cells, or T cells were the source of the cDNA or gDNA that made up the material.

Profiled with immunoSEQ multiplex PCR; TCRdb holds only in-frame clones, not every one. The sample shows fewer than 600,000 clones, about 88% of them seen only once. Seattle participants joined during active infection and were tracked over time. This receptor was taken from a man younger than 35 with COVID-19, enrolled during active disease. V and J are TRBV7-2 and TRBJ1-1; 8 nucleotides align to TRBD1. The specimen was peripheral blood. CDR3: CASSPRTGRTEAFF. DNA of the CDR3: TGTGCCAGCAGCCCGCGGACAGGGAGGACTGAAGCTTTCTTT.